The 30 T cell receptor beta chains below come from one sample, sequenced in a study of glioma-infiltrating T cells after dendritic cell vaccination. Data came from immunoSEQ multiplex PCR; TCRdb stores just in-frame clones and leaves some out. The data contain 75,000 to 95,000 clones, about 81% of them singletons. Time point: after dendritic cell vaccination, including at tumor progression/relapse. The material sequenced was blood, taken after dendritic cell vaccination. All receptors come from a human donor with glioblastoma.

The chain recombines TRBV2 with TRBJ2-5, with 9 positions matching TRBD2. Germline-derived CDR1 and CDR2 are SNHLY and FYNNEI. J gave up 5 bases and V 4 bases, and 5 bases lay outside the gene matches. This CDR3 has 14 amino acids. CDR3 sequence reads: CASSVAAGGETQYF. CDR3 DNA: TGTGCCAGCAGTGTTGCAGCGGGAGGTGAGACCCAGTACTTC.

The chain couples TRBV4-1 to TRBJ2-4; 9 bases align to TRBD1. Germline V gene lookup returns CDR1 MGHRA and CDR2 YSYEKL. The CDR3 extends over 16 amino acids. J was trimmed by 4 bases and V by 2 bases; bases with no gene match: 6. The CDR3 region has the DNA TGCGCCAGCAGCCAACACGGTGGGACAGGGAAAAACATTCAGTACTTC. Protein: CASSQHGGTGKNIQYF.

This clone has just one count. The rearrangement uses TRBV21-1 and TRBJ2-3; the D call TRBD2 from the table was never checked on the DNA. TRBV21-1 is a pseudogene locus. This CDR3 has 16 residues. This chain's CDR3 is CASSKGDFHLTDTQYF. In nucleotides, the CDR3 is TGTGCCAGCAGCAAAGGAGACTTCCACCTCACAGATACGCAGTATTTT.

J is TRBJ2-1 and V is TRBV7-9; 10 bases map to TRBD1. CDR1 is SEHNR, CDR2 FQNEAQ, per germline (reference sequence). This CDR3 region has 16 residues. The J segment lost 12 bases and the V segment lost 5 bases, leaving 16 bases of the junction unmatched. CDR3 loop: CASSPLDGTGDLGQFF. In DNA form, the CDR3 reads TGTGCCAGCAGCCCACTAGATGGGACAGGGGATCTAGGGCAGTTCTTC.

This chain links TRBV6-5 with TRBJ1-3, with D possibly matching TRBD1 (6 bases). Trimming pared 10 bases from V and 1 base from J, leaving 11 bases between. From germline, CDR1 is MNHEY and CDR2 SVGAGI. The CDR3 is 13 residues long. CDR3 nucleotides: TGTGCCACCCAGACAGGATCTGGAAACACCATATATTTT. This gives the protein CATQTGSGNTIYF.

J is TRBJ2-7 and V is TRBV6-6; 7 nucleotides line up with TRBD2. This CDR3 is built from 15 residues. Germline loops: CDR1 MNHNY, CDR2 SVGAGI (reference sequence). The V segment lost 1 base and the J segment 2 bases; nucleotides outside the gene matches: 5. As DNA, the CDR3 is TGTGCCAGCAGTTACTTATCGGGGGGAGCCTACGAGCAGTACTTC. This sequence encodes CASSYLSGGAYEQYF.

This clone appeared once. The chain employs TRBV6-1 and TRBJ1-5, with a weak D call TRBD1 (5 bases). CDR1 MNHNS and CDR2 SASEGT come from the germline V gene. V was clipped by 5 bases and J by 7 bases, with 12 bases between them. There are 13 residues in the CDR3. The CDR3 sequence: CASSQGWEQPQHF. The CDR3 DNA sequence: TGTGCCAGCAGTCAGGGATGGGAACAGCCCCAGCATTTT.

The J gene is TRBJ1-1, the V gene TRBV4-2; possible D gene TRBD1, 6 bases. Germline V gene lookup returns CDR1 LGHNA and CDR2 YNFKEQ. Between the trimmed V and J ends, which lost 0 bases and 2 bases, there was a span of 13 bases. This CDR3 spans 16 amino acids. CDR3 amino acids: CASSQDPSRGNTEAFF. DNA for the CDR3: TGTGCCAGCAGCCAAGATCCCAGCAGGGGAAACACTGAAGCTTTCTTT.

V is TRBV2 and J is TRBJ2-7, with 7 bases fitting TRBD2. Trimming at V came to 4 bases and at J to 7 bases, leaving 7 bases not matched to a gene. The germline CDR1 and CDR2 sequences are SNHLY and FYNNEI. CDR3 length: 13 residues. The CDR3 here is CASSVGGAREQYV. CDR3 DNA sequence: TGTGCCAGCAGTGTGGGAGGGGCGCGGGAGCAGTACGTC.

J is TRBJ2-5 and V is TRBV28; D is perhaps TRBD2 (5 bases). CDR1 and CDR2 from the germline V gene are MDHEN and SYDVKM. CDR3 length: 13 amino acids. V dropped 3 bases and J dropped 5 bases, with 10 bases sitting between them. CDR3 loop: CASSLASRETQYF. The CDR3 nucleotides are TGTGCCAGCAGTTTGGCTAGCAGGGAGACCCAGTACTTC.

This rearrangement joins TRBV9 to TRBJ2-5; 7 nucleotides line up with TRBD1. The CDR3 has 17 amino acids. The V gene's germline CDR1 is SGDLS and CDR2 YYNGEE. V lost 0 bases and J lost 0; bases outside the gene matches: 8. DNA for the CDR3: TGTGCCAGCAGCGTAGGACCGGGACAGACAGACCAAGAGACCCAGTACTTC. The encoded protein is CASSVGPGQTDQETQYF.

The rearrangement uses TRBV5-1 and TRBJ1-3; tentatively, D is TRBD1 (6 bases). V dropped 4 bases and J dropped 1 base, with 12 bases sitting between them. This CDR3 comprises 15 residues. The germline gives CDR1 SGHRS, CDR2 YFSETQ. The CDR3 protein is CASSLVTGSGNTIYF. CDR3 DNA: TGCGCCAGCAGCCTGGTCACAGGGTCTGGAAACACCATATATTTT. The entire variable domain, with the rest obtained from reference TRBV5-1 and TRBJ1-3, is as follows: KAGVTQTPRYLIKTRGQQVTLSCSPISGHRSVSWYQQTPGQGLQFLFEYFSETQRNKGNFPGRFSGRQFSNSRSEMNVSTLELGDSALYLCASSLVTGSGNTIYFGEGSWLTVV.

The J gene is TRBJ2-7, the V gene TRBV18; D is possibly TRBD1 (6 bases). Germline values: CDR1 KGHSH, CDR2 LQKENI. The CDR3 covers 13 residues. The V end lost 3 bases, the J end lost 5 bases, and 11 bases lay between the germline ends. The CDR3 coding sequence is TGTGCCAGCTCACCCGGGCAGGGGAACGAGCAGTACTTC. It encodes CASSPGQGNEQYF.

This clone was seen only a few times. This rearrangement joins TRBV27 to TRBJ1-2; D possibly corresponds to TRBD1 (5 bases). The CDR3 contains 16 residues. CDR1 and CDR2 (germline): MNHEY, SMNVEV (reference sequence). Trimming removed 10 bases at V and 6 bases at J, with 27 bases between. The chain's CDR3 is CAISPVGGRSSDGYTF. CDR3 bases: TGTGCCATCTCCCCGGTCGGGGGACGGAGTTCCGATGGCTACACCTTC.

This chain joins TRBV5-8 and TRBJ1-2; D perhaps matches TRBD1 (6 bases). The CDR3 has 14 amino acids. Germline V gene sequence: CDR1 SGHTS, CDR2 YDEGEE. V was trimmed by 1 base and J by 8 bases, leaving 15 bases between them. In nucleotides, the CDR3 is TGTGCCAGCAGCTTGCAGGGGTTGGTCAGAGGCTACACCTTC. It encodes CASSLQGLVRGYTF.

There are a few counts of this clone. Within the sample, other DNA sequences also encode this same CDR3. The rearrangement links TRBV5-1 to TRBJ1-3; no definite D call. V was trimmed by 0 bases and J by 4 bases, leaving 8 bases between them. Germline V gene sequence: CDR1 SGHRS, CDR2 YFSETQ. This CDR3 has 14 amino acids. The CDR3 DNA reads TGCGCCAGCAGCTTGGGAGGCGCCGGAAACACCATATATTTT. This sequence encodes CASSLGGAGNTIYF.

The CDR3 is CASSYWGGRTGELFF. CDR3 sequence (DNA): TGTGCCAGCAGTTACTGGGGGGGAAGGACCGGGGAGCTGTTTTTT. The rearrangement uses TRBV6-5 and TRBJ2-2; 7 nucleotides align to TRBD2. Per germline, CDR1 MNHEY and CDR2 SVGAGI. The CDR3 is 15 amino acids. V lost 1 base to trimming and J lost 5 bases; unmatched junction nucleotides: 4.

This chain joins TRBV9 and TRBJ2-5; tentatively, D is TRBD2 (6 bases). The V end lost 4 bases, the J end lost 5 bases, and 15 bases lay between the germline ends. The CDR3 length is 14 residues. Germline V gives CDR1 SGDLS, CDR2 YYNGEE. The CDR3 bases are TGTGCCAGCAGCCTCGACGGGGGTAAGGAGACCCAGTACTTC. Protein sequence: CASSLDGGKETQYF.

This chain's CDR3 is CASSGTGANLAFF. The CDR3 DNA follows: TGTGCCAGTAGTGGGACAGGGGCGAACTTAGCTTTCTTT. This sequence joins TRBV19 and TRBJ1-1; 10 nucleotides align to TRBD1. The CDR3 covers 13 residues. Losses at the gene ends were 5 bases for V and 10 bases for J; bases not matched to a gene: 7. Germline assignment: CDR1 LNHDA and CDR2 SQIVND (reference sequence).

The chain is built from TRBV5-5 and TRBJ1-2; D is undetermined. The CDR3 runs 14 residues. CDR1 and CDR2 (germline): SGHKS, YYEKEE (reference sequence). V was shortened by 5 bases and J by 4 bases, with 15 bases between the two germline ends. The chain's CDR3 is CASSDARPTYGYTF. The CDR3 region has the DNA TGTGCCAGCAGTGACGCGCGGCCTACCTATGGCTACACCTTC.

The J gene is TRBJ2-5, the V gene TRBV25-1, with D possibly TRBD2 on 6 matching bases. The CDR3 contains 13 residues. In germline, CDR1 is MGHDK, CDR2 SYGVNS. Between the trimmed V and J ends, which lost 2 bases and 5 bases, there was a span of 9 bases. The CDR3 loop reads CASSEGGSETQYF. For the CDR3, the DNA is TGTGCCAGCAGTGAAGGAGGGAGCGAGACCCAGTACTTC. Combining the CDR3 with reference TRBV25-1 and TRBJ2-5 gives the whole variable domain EADIYQTPRYLVIGTGKKITLECSQTMGHDKMYWYQQDPGMELHLIHYSYGVNSTEKGDLSSESTVSRIRTEHFPLTLESARPSHTSQYLCASSEGGSETQYFGPGTRLLVL.

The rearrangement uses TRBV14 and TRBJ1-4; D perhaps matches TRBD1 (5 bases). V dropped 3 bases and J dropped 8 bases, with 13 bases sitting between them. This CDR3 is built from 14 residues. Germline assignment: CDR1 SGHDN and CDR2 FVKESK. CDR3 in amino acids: CASSQRGIGEKLFF. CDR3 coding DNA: TGTGCCAGCAGCCAGCGGGGGATTGGGGAAAAACTGTTTTTT. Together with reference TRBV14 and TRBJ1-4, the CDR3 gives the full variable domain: EAGVTQFPSHSVIEKGQTVTLRCDPISGHDNLYWYRRVMGKEIKFLLHFVKESKQDESGMPNNRFLAERTGGTYSTLKVQPAELEDSGVYFCASSQRGIGEKLFFGSGTQLSVL.

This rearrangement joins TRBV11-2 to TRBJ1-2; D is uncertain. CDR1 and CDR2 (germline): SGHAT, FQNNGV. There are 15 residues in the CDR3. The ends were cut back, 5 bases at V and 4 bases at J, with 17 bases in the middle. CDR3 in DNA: TGTGCCAGCAGCCTACGAGAGGCATTCGTCTATGGCTACACCTTC. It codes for CASSLREAFVYGYTF.

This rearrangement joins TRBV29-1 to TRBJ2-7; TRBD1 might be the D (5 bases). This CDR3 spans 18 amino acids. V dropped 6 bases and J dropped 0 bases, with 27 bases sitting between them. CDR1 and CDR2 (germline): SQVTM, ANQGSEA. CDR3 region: CSVEQALPGLGSSYEQYV. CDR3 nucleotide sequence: TGCAGCGTCGAACAGGCCCTCCCTGGGCTGGGCAGCTCCTACGAGCAGTACGTC.

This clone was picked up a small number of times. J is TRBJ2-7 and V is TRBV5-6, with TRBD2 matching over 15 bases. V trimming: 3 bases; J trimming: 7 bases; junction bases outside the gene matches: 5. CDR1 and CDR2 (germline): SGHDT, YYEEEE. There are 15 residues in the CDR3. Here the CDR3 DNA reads TGTGCCAGCAGCTGGGGACTAGCGGGAGGTGGAGAGCAGTACGTC. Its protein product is CASSWGLAGGGEQYV.

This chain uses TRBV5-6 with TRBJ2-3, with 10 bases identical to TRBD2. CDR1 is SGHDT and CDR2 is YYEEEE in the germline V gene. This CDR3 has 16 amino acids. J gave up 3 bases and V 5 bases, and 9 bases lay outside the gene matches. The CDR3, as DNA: TGTGCCAGCAGAAGCCTGACTAGCGGGTGGACAGATACGCAGTATTTT. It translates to CASRSLTSGWTDTQYF.

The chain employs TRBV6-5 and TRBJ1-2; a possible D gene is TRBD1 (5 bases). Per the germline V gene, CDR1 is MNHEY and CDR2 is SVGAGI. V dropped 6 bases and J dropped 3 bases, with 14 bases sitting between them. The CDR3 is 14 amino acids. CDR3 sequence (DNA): TGTGCCAGCAGAGTTAAAGGGGTAGACTATGGCTACACCTTC. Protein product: CASRVKGVDYGYTF.

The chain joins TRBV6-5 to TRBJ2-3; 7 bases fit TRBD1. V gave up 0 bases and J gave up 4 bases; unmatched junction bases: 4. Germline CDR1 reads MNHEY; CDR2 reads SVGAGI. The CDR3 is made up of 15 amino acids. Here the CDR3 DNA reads TGTGCCAGCAGTTACTCGATAGGGGGCGCAGATACGCAGTATTTT. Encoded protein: CASSYSIGGADTQYF.

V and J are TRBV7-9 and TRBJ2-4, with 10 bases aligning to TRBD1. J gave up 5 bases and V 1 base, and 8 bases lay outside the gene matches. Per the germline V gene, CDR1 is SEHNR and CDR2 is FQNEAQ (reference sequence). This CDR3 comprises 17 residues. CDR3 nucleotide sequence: TGTGCCAGCAGCTTAGGGCGGGGACAGGGGTTTCAAAACATTCAGTACTTC. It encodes CASSLGRGQGFQNIQYF.

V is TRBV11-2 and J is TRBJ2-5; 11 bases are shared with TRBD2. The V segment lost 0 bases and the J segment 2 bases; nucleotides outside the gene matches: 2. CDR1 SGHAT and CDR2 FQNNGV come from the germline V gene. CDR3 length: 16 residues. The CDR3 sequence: CASSLDLAGGQETQYF. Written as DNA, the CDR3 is TGTGCCAGCAGCTTAGATTTAGCGGGAGGGCAAGAGACCCAGTACTTC.